What follows describes a single T cell receptor (beta chain). These data come from a study of CD8+ T cells in alopecia areata. Sequencing relied on a cDNA template that was reverse transcribed from extracted RNA. Repertoires were generated with immunoSEQ multiplex PCR, while TCRdb's copy carries only in-frame clones and drops some. The table has about 200,000 clones, 58% seen once; the top ten hold 5.5%. The treatment was: oral pan-JAK inhibitor, 5-10 mg twice daily. Trimming left V 4 bases short and J 2 bases short, with 8 bases between. The germline CDR1 and CDR2 sequences are SQVTM and ANQGSEA. The CDR3 length is 12 residues.

Sequences were derived from CD4+ T cells sorted from blood, sampled at week 24, from a patient treated with tofacitinib. The origin of this receptor is a human donor with alopecia areata. The chain recombines TRBV29-1 with TRBJ1-2, with D perhaps TRBD1 (5 bases). CDR3 protein: CSVVWGNYGYTF. CDR3 nucleotide sequence: TGCAGCGTTGTCTGGGGGAACTATGGCTACACCTTC.